A selection of T cell receptor beta chains follows, all from one sample in a study of brain T cells in children with intractable seizures. Assay used: immunoSEQ multiplex PCR; TCRdb lists only in-frame clones, some missing. The sample holds about 350,000 clones, approximately 93% seen once. Specimen: peripheral blood, collected roughly 5 months after surgery. Receptors originate from a boy under two years old with tuberous sclerosis and intractable seizures. The CDR3 runs from the conserved cysteine through the conserved F or W. The D gene is left open where the match is weak. Rows give clone size only sometimes, using once, few, many, or a class for an expanded clone.

NA	TRBJ2-3	NA	TRBV18	TGTGCCAGCTCACCACGGGGGGATACGCAGTATTTT	CASSPRGDTQYF
NA	TRBJ2-4	TRBD2	TRBV6-1	TGTGCCAGCAGTGAAGGGCTAGCGGGGGCTGTAAACATTCAGTACTTC	CASSEGLAGAVNIQYF
NA	TRBJ2-3	NA	TRBV7-9	TGTGCCAGCAGCCACACGGGTGGGGGGCTGACCCCTAGCACAGATACGCAGTATTTT	CASSHTGGGLTPSTDTQYF
NA	TRBJ2-7	NA	TRBV5-1	TGCGCCAGCAGCTTGCGGGGACGCTCCTACGAGCAGTACTTC	CASSLRGRSYEQYF
NA	TRBJ1-3	NA	TRBV15	TGTGCCACCAGCACCCGTTCGTGGGGGGCGGATGGAAACACCATATATTTT	CATSTRSWGADGNTIYF
NA	TRBJ2-1	TRBD2	TRBV10-1	TGCGCCAGCAGTGAGTCGCGGGAGGGGGATGAGCAGTTCTTC	CASSESREGDEQFF
many	TRBJ1-6	NA	TRBV6-5	TGTGCCAGCAGTTTTGACAGTAATTCACCCCTCCACTTT	CASSFDSNSPLHF
NA	TRBJ2-3	TRBD2	TRBV24-1	TGTGCCACCAGTGACCCAGCGGGGAGTGAGCAGTATTTT	CATSDPAGSEQYF
once	TRBJ1-1	NA	TRBV7-9	TGTGCCAGCAGCCCGGACTTCACTGAAGCTTTCTTT	CASSPDFTEAFF
NA	TRBJ1-1	NA	TRBV5-1	TGCGCCAGCAGCGCTTATCGACCCCCAGGACAGAACACTGAAGCTTTCTTT	CASSAYRPPGQNTEAFF
NA	TRBJ2-7	TRBD1	TRBV30	TGTGCCTGGAGTCCCGGGACAGGGGACTACGAGCAGTACTTC	CAWSPGTGDYEQYF
NA	TRBJ1-1	NA	TRBV5-6	TGTGCCAGCAGCTTGCTCATGGGCGTTGAAGCTTTCTTT	CASSLLMGVEAFF
NA	TRBJ1-2	TRBD1	TRBV29-1	TGCAGCGTTGAAAATTACAGGGGCTACCATGGCTACACCTTC	CSVENYRGYHGYTF
NA	TRBJ1-3	NA	TRBV30	TGTGCCTGGACAGTCTCTGGAAACACCATATATTTT	CAWTVSGNTIYF
NA	TRBJ2-3	TRBD1	TRBV30	TGTGCCTGGAGTGTACTTGGGACAGGGGGCACAGATACGCAGTATTTT	CAWSVLGTGGTDTQYF